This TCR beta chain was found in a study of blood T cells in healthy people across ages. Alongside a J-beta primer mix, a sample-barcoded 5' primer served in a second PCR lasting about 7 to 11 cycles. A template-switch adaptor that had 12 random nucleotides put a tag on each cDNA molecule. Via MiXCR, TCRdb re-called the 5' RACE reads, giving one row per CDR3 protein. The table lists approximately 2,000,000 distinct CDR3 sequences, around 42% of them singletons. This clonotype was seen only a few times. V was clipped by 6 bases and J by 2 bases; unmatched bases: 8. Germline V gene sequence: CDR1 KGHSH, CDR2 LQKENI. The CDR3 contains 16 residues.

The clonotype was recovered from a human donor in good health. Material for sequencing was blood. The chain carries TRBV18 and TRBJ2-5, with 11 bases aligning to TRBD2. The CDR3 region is CASSATSGGPQETQYF. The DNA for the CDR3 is TGTGCCAGCTCCGCCACTAGCGGGGGACCTCAAGAGACCCAGTACTTC. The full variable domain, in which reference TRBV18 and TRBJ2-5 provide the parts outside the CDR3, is NAGVMQNPRHLVRRRGQEARLRCSPMKGHSHVYWYRQLPEEGLKFMVYLQKENIIDESGMPKERFSAEFPKEGPSILRIQQVVRGDSAAYFCASSATSGGPQETQYFGPGTRLLVL.